This TCR beta chain was sequenced for a study of OX40 agonist ivuxolimab in advanced cancers. Study overall: Dose-escalation subjects each had hepatocellular carcinoma, melanoma, renal cell or head and neck cancer.

The assay was immunoSEQ multiplex PCR, and TCRdb's table has in-frame clones only and misses some. The sample gives around 88,000 clones, roughly nine tenths of which show up once; 0.5% to 0.65% is in the top ten. Germline V gene sequence: CDR1 MNHNY, CDR2 SVGAGI (reference sequence). The CDR3 extends over 14 amino acids. J was trimmed by 5 bases and V by 5 bases; bases with no gene match: 9. The chain uses TRBV6-6 and TRBJ2-7, with 7 bases fitting TRBD1. The clonotype originates from an adult with an advanced solid tumor such as melanoma, head and neck, liver or kidney cancer. Sequencing was performed on CD4+ or CD8+ T cells sorted from blood, taken in a trial of the OX40 agonist ivuxolimab. The CDR3 DNA reads TGTGCCAGCAGTCTACAGGGGATCCCCCACGAGCAGTACTTC. Its translation is CASSLQGIPHEQYF.